This passage covers 9 T cell receptor beta chains from one sample sequenced in a study of beta chain features in type 1 diabetes. The sequenced template was cDNA made from the entire isolated RNA. Clones were read by immunoSEQ multiplex PCR, and TCRdb kept only the in-frame ones, dropping some. This sample yields just over 600,000 clones, of which 15% to 18% are seen a single time; under 0.095% belongs to the top ten. The source material was naive CD4+ T cells from blood. These receptors all stem from a man between 18 and 35 years old in good health.

This clone appeared a few times. The chain carries TRBV13 and TRBJ2-2; tentatively, D is TRBD1 (6 bases). Germline V gene sequence: CDR1 PRHDT, CDR2 FYEKMQ (reference sequence). Between the trimmed V and J ends, which lost 5 bases and 1 base, there was a span of 17 bases. The CDR3 loop spans 17 amino acids. For the CDR3, the DNA is TGTGCCAGCAGCATCCTGGGTGAGGGGGTGAACACCGGGGAGCTGTTTTTT. Amino acids: CASSILGEGVNTGELFF.

This rearrangement joins TRBV5-6 to TRBJ2-1; the match to TRBD2 covers 13 bases. Germline CDR1 SGHDT, CDR2 YYEEEE. CDR3 length equals 16 residues. The junction had 8 bases not matched to a gene; V was cut back by 2 bases and J by 9 bases. The CDR3 DNA reads TGTGCCAGCAGCTTACTAGCGGGAGGGCGATCGGGTGAGCAGTTCTTC. This encodes CASSLLAGGRSGEQFF. The complete variable domain, with remaining parts taken from reference TRBV5-6 and TRBJ2-1, reads DAGVTQSPTHLIKTRGQQVTLRCSPKSGHDTVSWYQQALGQGPQFIFQYYEEEERQRGNFPDRFSGHQFPNYSSELNVNALLLGDSALYLCASSLLAGGRSGEQFFGPGTRLTVL.

This clone was recorded a few times. The rearrangement links TRBV10-3 to TRBJ2-4; TRBD1 matches at 8 bases. Trimming removed 10 bases from V and 4 bases from J; junction bases left unmatched: 3. This CDR3 region has 12 residues. CDR1 ENHRY and CDR2 SYGVKD come from the germline V gene. In DNA, the CDR3 is TGTGCCACTCAGGGGGCAAAAAACATTCAGTACTTC. Protein: CATQGAKNIQYF.

The rearrangement joins TRBV29-1 to TRBJ1-4; possible D gene TRBD1, 6 bases. Germline V CDR1 and CDR2: SQVTM, ANQGSEA. V was cut by 4 bases and J by 8 bases, with 14 bases left in between. This CDR3 is 13 amino acids long. CDR3 DNA sequence: TGCAGCGTTGTAGAAGGGGGGAGAGAAAAACTGTTTTTT. This codes for CSVVEGGREKLFF.

The chain carries TRBV4-2 and TRBJ1-2, with D possibly TRBD1 on 5 matching bases. The CDR3 extends over 15 amino acids. CDR1 and CDR2 (germline): LGHNA, YNFKEQ. Trimming shortened V by 4 bases and J by 0 bases, and 12 bases separated the two germline ends. The chain's CDR3 is CASSPLAGANYGYTF. The CDR3 DNA sequence: TGTGCCAGCAGCCCGCTGGCGGGGGCTAACTATGGCTACACCTTC.

The V gene is TRBV7-2, the J gene TRBJ2-1, with TRBD1 matching over 8 bases. This CDR3 has 14 residues. Germline CDR1 reads SGHTA; CDR2 reads FQGNSA. V shed 1 base, J shed 6 bases, and the junction held 2 bases outside the gene matches. CDR3 sequence: CASSLEQGVNEQFF. CDR3 nucleotides: TGTGCCAGCAGCTTAGAACAGGGGGTCAATGAGCAGTTCTTC.

DNA of the CDR3: TGCGCCAGCAGCGGAACAGGGGGCTGGCACGAGCAGTACTTC. Amino acids: CASSGTGGWHEQYF. The chain links TRBV5-1 to TRBJ2-7, with 9 bases aligning to TRBD1. Per germline, CDR1 SGHRS and CDR2 YFSETQ. The V gene end was trimmed by 4 bases and the J gene end by 5 bases; junction bases not matched to a gene: 7. The CDR3 contains 14 residues.

CDR3 residues: CASSLAFNRNEQFF. CDR3 nucleotides: TGTGCCAGCAGTTTAGCCTTCAACAGGAATGAGCAGTTCTTC. The V gene is TRBV28, the J gene TRBJ2-1, with D maybe TRBD1 (5 bases). Germline V gene lookup returns CDR1 MDHEN and CDR2 SYDVKM. V dropped 2 bases and J dropped 7 bases, with 12 bases sitting between them. The CDR3 has 14 amino acids.

The J gene is TRBJ1-1, the V gene TRBV11-3; unclear D gene. CDR3 length: 13 residues. CDR1 SGHNT and CDR2 YENEEA come from the germline V gene. The ends were cut back, 3 bases at V and 4 bases at J, with 9 bases in the middle. CDR3 in DNA: TGTGCCAGCAGCTTGTTCCCGGGCACTGAAGCTTTCTTT. Amino acid sequence: CASSLFPGTEAFF.